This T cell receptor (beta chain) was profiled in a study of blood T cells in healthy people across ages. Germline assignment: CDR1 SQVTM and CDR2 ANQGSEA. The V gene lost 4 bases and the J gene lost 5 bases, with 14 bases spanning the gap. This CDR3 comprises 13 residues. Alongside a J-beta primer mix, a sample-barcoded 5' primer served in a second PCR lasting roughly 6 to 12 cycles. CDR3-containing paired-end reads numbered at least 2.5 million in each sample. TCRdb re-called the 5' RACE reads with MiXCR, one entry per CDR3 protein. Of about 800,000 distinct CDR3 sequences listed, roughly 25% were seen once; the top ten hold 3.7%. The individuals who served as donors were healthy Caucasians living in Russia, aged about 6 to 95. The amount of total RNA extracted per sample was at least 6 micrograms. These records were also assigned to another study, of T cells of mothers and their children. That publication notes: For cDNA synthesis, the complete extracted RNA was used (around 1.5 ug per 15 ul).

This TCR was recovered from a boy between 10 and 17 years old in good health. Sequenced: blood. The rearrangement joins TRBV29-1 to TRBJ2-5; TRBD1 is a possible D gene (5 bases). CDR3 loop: CSVVLWQGETQYF. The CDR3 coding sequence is TGCAGCGTTGTCTTGTGGCAGGGTGAGACCCAGTACTTC.